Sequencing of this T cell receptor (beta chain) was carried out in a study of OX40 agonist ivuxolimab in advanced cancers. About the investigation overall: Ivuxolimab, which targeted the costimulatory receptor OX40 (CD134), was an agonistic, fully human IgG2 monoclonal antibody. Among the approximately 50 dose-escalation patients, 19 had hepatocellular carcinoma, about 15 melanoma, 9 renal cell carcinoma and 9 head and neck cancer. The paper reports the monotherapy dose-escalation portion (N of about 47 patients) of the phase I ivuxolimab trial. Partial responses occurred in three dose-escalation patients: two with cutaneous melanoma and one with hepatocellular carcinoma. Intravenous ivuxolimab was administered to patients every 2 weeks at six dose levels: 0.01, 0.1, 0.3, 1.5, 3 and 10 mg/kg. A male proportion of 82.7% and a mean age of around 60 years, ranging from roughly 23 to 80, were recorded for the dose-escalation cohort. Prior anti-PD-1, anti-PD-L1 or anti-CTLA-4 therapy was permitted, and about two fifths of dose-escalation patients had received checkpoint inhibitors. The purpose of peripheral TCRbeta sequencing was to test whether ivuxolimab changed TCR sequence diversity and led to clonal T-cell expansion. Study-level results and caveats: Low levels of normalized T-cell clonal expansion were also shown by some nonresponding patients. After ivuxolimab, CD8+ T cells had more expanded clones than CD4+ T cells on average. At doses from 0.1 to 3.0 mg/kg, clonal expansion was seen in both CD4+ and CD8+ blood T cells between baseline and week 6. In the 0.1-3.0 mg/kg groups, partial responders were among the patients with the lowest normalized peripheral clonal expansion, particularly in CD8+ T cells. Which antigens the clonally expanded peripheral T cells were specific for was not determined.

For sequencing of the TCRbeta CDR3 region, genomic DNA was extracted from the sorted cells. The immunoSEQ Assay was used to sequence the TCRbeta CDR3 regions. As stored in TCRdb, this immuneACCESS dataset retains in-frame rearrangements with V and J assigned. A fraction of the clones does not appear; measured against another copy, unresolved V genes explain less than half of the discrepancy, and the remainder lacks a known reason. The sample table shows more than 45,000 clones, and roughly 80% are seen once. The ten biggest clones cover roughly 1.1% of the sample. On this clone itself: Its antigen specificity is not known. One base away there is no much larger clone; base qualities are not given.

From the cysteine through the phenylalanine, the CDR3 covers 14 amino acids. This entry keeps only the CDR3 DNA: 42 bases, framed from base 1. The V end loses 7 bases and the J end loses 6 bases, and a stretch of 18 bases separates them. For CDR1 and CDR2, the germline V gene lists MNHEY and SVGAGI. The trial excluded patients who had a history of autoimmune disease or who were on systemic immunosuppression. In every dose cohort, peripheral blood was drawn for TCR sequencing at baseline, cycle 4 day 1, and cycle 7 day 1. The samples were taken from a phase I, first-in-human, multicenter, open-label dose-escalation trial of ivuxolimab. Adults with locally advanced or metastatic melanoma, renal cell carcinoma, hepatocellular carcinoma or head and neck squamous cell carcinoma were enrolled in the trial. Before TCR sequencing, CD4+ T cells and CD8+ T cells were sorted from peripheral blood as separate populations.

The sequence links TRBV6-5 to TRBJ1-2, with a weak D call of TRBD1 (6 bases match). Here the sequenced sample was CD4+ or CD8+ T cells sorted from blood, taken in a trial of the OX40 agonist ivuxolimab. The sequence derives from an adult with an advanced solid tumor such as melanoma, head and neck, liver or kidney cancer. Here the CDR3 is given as CASIPGGRSDGYTF. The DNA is TGTGCCAGCATCCCCGGGGGCAGGTCGGATGGCTACACCTTC.